Included here is one T cell receptor (beta chain) sequence, with context. Samples underwent the assay at deep level. Only in-frame clones appear in the TCRdb table, and some are missing; sequencing was by immunoSEQ multiplex PCR. The sample consists of fewer than 600,000 clones, 79% of them appearing once. This specimen belongs to a study of shared clonotypes between healthy human individuals. Background on the study: Serving as donors were a couple of women and three men, whose ages spanned 18 to 49.

The germline gives CDR1 MDHEN, CDR2 SYDVKM. V lost 8 bases and J lost 1, with 15 bases in between. CDR3 length equals 16 residues. Input material: PBMCs. The receptor was isolated from a woman aged 40 to 50 in good health. Some clones in this sample may be carry-over from other donors' samples. V is TRBV28 and J is TRBJ2-6, with D tentatively TRBD1 (5 bases). The CDR3 DNA is TGTGCCAGCTTGGGCCAGGGATTATCTGGGGCCAACGTCCTGACTTTC. It encodes CASLGQGLSGANVLTF.